This T cell receptor (beta chain) is from a study of blood T cells in healthy people across ages (dated by TCRdb to about 2015). General notes on the study: In model experiments, roughly one uniquely barcoded TCR beta cDNA molecule per two T cells was captured by template switching. Using deep sequencing normalized with unique cDNA molecular identifiers, the study measured how TCR beta repertoire diversity changes with age. The donors were divided into four age groups: young (average roughly 15 years), middle-aged (under 40), aged (about 60) and long-lived (roughly 86). The study analyzed two additional independent replicas of 1 million unique cDNA reads from the same blood draw for two donors, one aged 18 to 30 and one aged 80 or older. Here is what the overall study found, with its caveats: Estimates of total diversity from one million sequenced T cells were regarded as lower bounds and underestimates. As age increased, observed TCR beta diversity per million T cells dropped in a roughly linear way, and a significant reduction was already evident by age approximately 40. Bulk unsorted PBMC profiling prevented conclusive comparison of naive and antigen-experienced compartments. A strong correlation was found between observed TCR beta diversity and the percentage of naive T cells measured by flow cytometry. Compared with the aged group, more naive CD4+ T cells, fewer expanded clones and increased TCR diversity were shown by the long-lived group, suggesting age selection. The CMV infection status of donors was not known, potentially confounding age-related changes in expanded clonotypes.

V ends up 5 bases short and J 4 bases short, with an unmatched junction base count of 11. Per the germline V gene (reference sequence), DFQATT is the CDR1 and SNEGSKA is the CDR2. From the cysteine through the phenylalanine, the CDR3 covers 16 amino acids. The DNA shown is the 48-base CDR3, in frame from base 1. This clonotype appeared a few times. Its antigen remains unidentified. There are no base qualities to consult, and no much larger clone falls within one base. The donors were roughly 38 Caucasian individuals from Russia, aged roughly 6 to 100 years, who were systemically healthy. Around 9.9 milliliters of peripheral blood were collected from each donor into EDTA-treated Vacutainer tubes. PBMCs were isolated by Ficoll-Paque density-gradient centrifugation, with at least 6 million obtained per sample. Trizol reagent was used to extract total RNA from the PBMCs, yielding at least 6 micrograms per sample. Naive CD45RAhigh/CD27high T cell percentages were measured by flow cytometry on a PBMC aliquot from every donor.

Library method: 5' RACE. The listed sequencing device is Illumina HiSeq 2500. The second PCR ran for roughly 6 to 11 cycles and used a J-beta primer mix along with a sample-barcoded 5' primer. A unique molecular identifier was introduced onto each TCR beta cDNA molecule by a template-switch 5' adaptor carrying 12 random nucleotides. At least 2.5 million CDR3-containing paired-end reads were obtained from each sample. First-strand cDNA synthesis was performed from all RNA using the Mint cDNA synthesis kit, with priming by a TRBC-specific oligonucleotide. All cDNA was treated with uracil-DNA glycosylase and then went through a first 18-cycle PCR with the universal primers M1SS and BC2_uni_R. The authors processed their data as follows. For normalization, 1 million high-quality reads were randomly selected from each sample, with every read carrying a distinct molecular identifier. Instead of being binned into consensus sequences, reads with shared molecular identifiers were discarded. CDR3 identification, clonotype clustering and error correction used MiTCR with a Q25 quality threshold and the strictest error-elimination algorithm. Lower-bound total TCR beta diversity was estimated with a nonparametric unseen species model using Euler transformation. TCRdb applied fastp at Q25 and MiXCR to the public reads, then kept only in-frame beta chains. Rows merge per CDR3 protein into single entries with the most common DNA and genes. TCRdb, not the authors, supplied the V and J calls. Across this sample there are more than 1,000,000 distinct CDR3 sequences, with less than 25% seen only once. Around 0.75% of the sample comes from the top ten.

The data also belong to a second study, concerning T cells of mothers and their children. As noted in the second study: Nine systemically healthy Caucasian individuals served as donors, namely three mothers together with their six children. cDNA synthesis consumed the entire amount of extracted RNA, loaded at approximately 1.6 ug RNA in each 15 ul reaction. In the second PCR, sample barcodes and 2-4 random nucleotides were introduced via the M1S primer. More than 8 million TCR beta CDR3 reads were obtained from each mother, and 2.5 million to 3.5 million reads were obtained from each child. In both related and unrelated pairs, thymic selection shapes the output of TCR recombination in a similar way, with inherited differences having only a minor effect. Normalized repertoire overlap was always found to be slightly, but never significantly, higher in related mother-child pairs than in unrelated mother-child pairs. With a sensitivity of about 100 clones per million clonotypes, no persistent microchimeric T cell clones were detected. The study used deep NGS to compare TCR beta repertoires of mothers and children, seeking features distinguishing related mother-child pairs from unrelated individuals. Mothers averaged 40 +/- 4 years of age and children averaged around 10 +/- 4 years. After adapter ligation was performed with NEBNext reagents, the libraries were sequenced on an Illumina HiSeq 2000 with 100+100 nt paired-end reads. To prevent cross-contamination, the mother and child libraries were prepared one month apart and sequenced in separate runs. Each donor had between roughly 500,000 and 2,100,000 distinct TCR beta clonotypes identified. Naive TCR beta clonotypes were estimated from low-frequency clonotypes matched to each donor's FACS-determined naive share, without sorting.

The V gene is TRBV20-1 and the J gene is TRBJ2-3, and 11 junctional nucleotides match TRBD1. Sequenced sample: blood. This clonotype was sampled from a girl aged 2 to 10 in good health. DNA sequence: TGCAGTGCTCCCTCCCGGACAGGGGGCATTGCAGATACGCAGTATTTT. Translated, it gives CSAPSRTGGIADTQYF.